The 16 T cell receptor beta chains given below trace back to one sample, sequenced in a study of blood T cell repertoires in COVID-19. Clones were sequenced by immunoSEQ multiplex PCR, and TCRdb holds only the in-frame ones, with some missing. The sample yields 30,000 to 50,000 clones, 60% to 85% seen once. Specimen: peripheral blood. The receptor source for this set is a man aged 70-80 years with acute or convalescent COVID-19.

The chain has TRBV12-3 or TRBV12-4 and TRBJ1-5; maybe TRBD1 (6 bases). Trimming removed 6 bases at V and 3 bases at J, with 9 bases between. The CDR3 runs 13 residues. CDR3 loop: CASRAGANQPQHF. DNA for the CDR3: TGTGCCAGCAGGGCAGGGGCCAATCAGCCCCAGCATTTT.

The chain employs TRBV19 and TRBJ2-3; TRBD2 might be the D (5 bases). V shed 7 bases and J shed 2 bases, with 19 bases lying between them. Germline lookup yields CDR1 LNHDA and CDR2 SQIVND (reference sequence). The CDR3 loop spans 16 amino acids. The CDR3 sequence is CASTMNWRSNTDTQYF. The CDR3 region has the DNA TGTGCCAGTACTATGAACTGGAGGTCGAACACAGATACGCAGTATTTT.

The chain employs TRBV5-1 and TRBJ2-1; the match to TRBD1 covers 9 bases. V trimming: 4 bases; J trimming: 3 bases; junction bases outside the gene matches: 2. This CDR3 has 14 residues. Germline V gene sequence: CDR1 SGHRS, CDR2 YFSETQ. This chain's CDR3 is CASSRDRDYNEQFF. The CDR3 nucleotides read TGCGCCAGCAGCCGGGACAGGGACTACAATGAGCAGTTCTTC.

V gene TRBV5-8 combines with J gene TRBJ2-1; 7 positions agree with TRBD2. Trimming removed 4 bases from V and 0 bases from J; junction bases left unmatched: 7. From germline, CDR1 is SGHTS and CDR2 YDEGEE. The CDR3 has 16 amino acids. The CDR3 DNA reads TGTGCCAGCAGCAGCTTTCGCGGGAGCTCCTACAATGAGCAGTTCTTC. This translates into CASSSFRGSSYNEQFF. Combining the CDR3 with reference TRBV5-8 and TRBJ2-1 gives the whole variable domain EAGVTQSPTHLIKTRGQQATLRCSPISGHTSVYWYQQALGLGLQFLLWYDEGEERNRGNFPPRFSGRQFPNYSSELNVNALELEDSALYLCASSSFRGSSYNEQFFGPGTRLTVL.

This clone was observed once. The chain is built from TRBV11-3 and TRBJ2-5; 9 bases map to TRBD2. Germline values: CDR1 SGHNT, CDR2 YENEEA. This CDR3 has 16 amino acids. The V and J ends lost 1 base and 1 base, in that order; junction bases with no gene match: 4. The DNA for the CDR3 is TGTGCCAGCAGCTTAGGGGGTAGCGGGGGCCAAGAGACCCAGTACTTC. This translates into CASSLGGSGGQETQYF.

This clone was seen once. The chain has TRBV5-8 and TRBJ2-3; TRBD1 is a possible D gene (6 bases). This CDR3 contains 16 residues. Per the germline V gene, CDR1 is SGHTS and CDR2 is YDEGEE. The V end lost 0 bases, the J end lost 2 bases, and 13 bases lay between the germline ends. CDR3 loop: CASSLEGTRLTDTQYF. CDR3 nucleotide sequence: TGTGCCAGCAGCTTGGAGGGGACAAGGCTCACAGATACGCAGTATTTT.

This clone was counted a few times. The chain couples TRBV10-3 to TRBJ2-7, with TRBD1 as a possible D gene (5 bases). V lost 2 bases to trimming and J lost 2 bases, with 10 bases between them. CDR1 and CDR2 from the germline V gene are ENHRY and SYGVKD. There are 14 residues in the CDR3. CDR3 in DNA: TGTGCCATCAGTGAGAAGGACATCGCCTACGAGCAGTACTTC. Protein product: CAISEKDIAYEQYF.

The J gene is TRBJ2-7, the V gene TRBV7-9, with 9 bases that match TRBD2. CDR3 length: 17 amino acids. Germline CDR1 SEHNR, CDR2 FQNEAQ (reference sequence). V trimming: 1 base; J trimming: 5 bases; junction bases outside the gene matches: 12. The CDR3 bases are TGTGCCAGCAGCTTAGGGCCAGTAGGGACTAGCCACCACGAGCAGTACTTC. Its translation: CASSLGPVGTSHHEQYF.

This clone was picked up many times. This chain links TRBV3-1 (or the pseudogene TRBV3-2) with TRBJ2-2; 10 bases map to TRBD1. The J segment lost 4 bases and the V segment lost 4 bases, leaving 18 bases of the junction unmatched. CDR3 length: 20 amino acids. The germline CDR1 and CDR2 sequences are LGHDT and YNNKEL (reference sequence). CDR3 loop: CASSPLPTTPRDRGTGELFF. The CDR3 DNA follows: TGTGCCAGCAGCCCGTTACCCACTACACCCCGGGACAGGGGCACCGGGGAGCTGTTTTTT.

By share of the sample, this clone is large. The chain has TRBV4-3 and TRBJ2-1, with 7 bases aligning to TRBD2. The germline V gene has CDR1 LGHNA and CDR2 YSLEER. The CDR3 consists of 15 residues. V lost 3 bases, J lost 10 bases, and 12 bases stayed unmatched. CDR3 sequence reads: CASSQARYSGGEQFF. CDR3 DNA: TGCGCCAGCAGCCAGGCGCGCTACTCCGGGGGGGAGCAGTTCTTC.

This clone was counted between two and nine times. The V gene is TRBV27, the J gene TRBJ2-1; 7 bases are shared with TRBD2. The length of the CDR3 is 18 residues. Germline CDR1 reads MNHEY; CDR2 reads SMNVEV (reference sequence). The V segment lost 6 bases and the J segment 5 bases; nucleotides outside the gene matches: 19. The CDR3 sequence: CASSQAGGSRWGDNEQFF. CDR3 bases: TGTGCCAGCAGCCAAGCGGGCGGGAGCAGGTGGGGGGACAATGAGCAGTTCTTC.

The V call is TRBV7-8, the J call TRBJ1-1; 8 positions agree with TRBD1. After removal of 5 bases from V and 7 bases from J, the junction contained 18 bases not matched to a gene. Per the germline V gene, CDR1 is SGHVS and CDR2 is FQNEAQ. CDR3 size: 17 residues. The CDR3 bases are TGTGCCAGCAGCAGCTTTTCCCAGGGGGCGCTAGCCGGTGAAGCTTTCTTT. It is translated as CASSSFSQGALAGEAFF.

The J gene is TRBJ1-1, the V gene TRBV6-1; D is unresolved. Trimming removed 2 bases from V and 4 bases from J, with 11 bases in between. The CDR3 sequence is 14 residues long. From germline, CDR1 is MNHNS and CDR2 SASEGT. CDR3 nucleotides: TGTGCCAGCAGTGAACCTCCTAGTCCCACTGAAGCTTTCTTT. Protein product: CASSEPPSPTEAFF.

The gene calls are TRBV3-1 (or the pseudogene TRBV3-2) and TRBJ1-1, with a weak D call TRBD1 (5 bases). The CDR3 totals 12 residues. From germline, CDR1 is LGHDT and CDR2 YNNKEL (reference sequence). The V gene lost 4 bases and the J gene lost 10 bases, with 13 bases spanning the gap. CDR3 nucleotides: TGTGCCAGCAGCCCTAGAGGAACAGGAGCTTTCTTT. This gives the protein CASSPRGTGAFF.

This rearrangement joins TRBV19 to TRBJ1-5; D is uncertain. The V end lost 3 bases, the J end lost 7 bases, and 10 bases lay between the germline ends. There are 13 residues in the CDR3. The germline V gene encodes CDR1 LNHDA and CDR2 SQIVND (reference sequence). This CDR3 reads CASSMREYQPQHF. CDR3 nucleotide sequence: TGTGCCAGTAGTATGAGGGAATACCAGCCCCAGCATTTT.

The chain carries TRBV27 and TRBJ1-2; no clear D gene. The germline V and J ends were trimmed by 1 base and 8 bases, with 17 bases remaining between them. The CDR3 is made up of 15 amino acids. The germline V gene encodes CDR1 MNHEY and CDR2 SMNVEV (reference sequence). The CDR3: CASSLLGRGVGGYTF. CDR3 bases: TGTGCCAGCAGTTTATTGGGTCGGGGAGTAGGAGGCTACACCTTC.